This is a list of T cell receptor beta chains from one sample in a study of human CD8 memory T cell subsets. TCRdb derives one entry per CDR3 protein from the 5' RACE reads, leaving out DNA. Reported are around 11,000 distinct CDR3 sequences; the ten largest clones contain roughly 15%. The sequenced sample consisted of CD8+ T cells from PBMCs. The origin of the receptors is a human donor in good health. CDR3s include the opening cysteine and the closing phenylalanine or tryptophan. Some rows have no size entry. The others give once, few or many, or a class for an expanded clone.

v_call: TRBV7-2
clone_size: -
cdr3_length: 13
j_call: TRBJ2-4
cdr3_aa: CASSLSPENIQYF

v_call: TRBV6-1
clone_size: -
cdr3_length: 14
j_call: TRBJ1-2
cdr3_aa: CASSEAPGGGGYTF

v_call: TRBV12-3/TRBV12-4
clone_size: -
cdr3_length: 12
j_call: TRBJ2-3
cdr3_aa: CASRRFTDTQYF

v_call: TRBV6-6
clone_size: -
cdr3_length: 16
j_call: TRBJ2-1
cdr3_aa: CASSYSVLAGYNEQFF

v_call: TRBV28
clone_size: -
cdr3_length: 16
j_call: TRBJ2-2
cdr3_aa: CASSFEGPANTGELFF

v_call: TRBV27
clone_size: -
cdr3_length: 17
j_call: TRBJ2-1
cdr3_aa: CASSLFSGEFSHHEQFF

v_call: TRBV4-1
clone_size: -
cdr3_length: 14
j_call: TRBJ2-2
cdr3_aa: CASSLPWSTGELFF

v_call: TRBV15
clone_size: -
cdr3_length: 16
j_call: TRBJ2-2
cdr3_aa: CASSLGQGANTGELFF

v_call: TRBV7-9
clone_size: medium-sized
cdr3_length: 15
j_call: TRBJ1-1
cdr3_aa: CASSLAPGQNTEAFF

v_call: TRBV5-5
clone_size: -
cdr3_length: 15
j_call: TRBJ2-7
cdr3_aa: CASSLGGGLPYEQYF

v_call: TRBV7-9
clone_size: -
cdr3_length: 15
j_call: TRBJ2-3
cdr3_aa: CASTPGSPGLDTQYF

v_call: TRBV7-9
clone_size: -
cdr3_length: 11
j_call: TRBJ1-1
cdr3_aa: CGIRAETEAFF

v_call: TRBV3-1
clone_size: -
cdr3_length: 15
j_call: TRBJ2-5
cdr3_aa: CASSHRDFLEETQYF

v_call: TRBV7-9
clone_size: medium-sized
cdr3_length: 16
j_call: TRBJ1-1
cdr3_aa: CASSVGSMWMDTEAFF

v_call: TRBV29-1
clone_size: medium-sized
cdr3_length: 15
j_call: TRBJ2-1
cdr3_aa: CSVDGLEGRYNEQFF

v_call: TRBV15
clone_size: -
cdr3_length: 13
j_call: TRBJ2-3
cdr3_aa: CATSRHSTDTQYF

v_call: TRBV12-3/TRBV12-4
clone_size: -
cdr3_length: 14
j_call: TRBJ2-7
cdr3_aa: CASSQGGQSYEQYF

v_call: TRBV11-1
clone_size: -
cdr3_length: 14
j_call: TRBJ2-1
cdr3_aa: CASSLATDYNEQFF

v_call: TRBV6-5
clone_size: -
cdr3_length: 14
j_call: TRBJ1-2
cdr3_aa: CASSYSGTGPGYTF